This T cell receptor beta chain is drawn from a study of cytomegalovirus exposure and HLA in healthy donors. It was with 60 Vbeta and 13 Jbeta primers that the PCR ran. The protocol was immunoSEQ multiplex PCR, while the TCRdb copy is restricted to in-frame clones and leaves out a portion. The table shows 180,000 or so clones, with around 79% occurring only once. V dropped 8 bases and J dropped 0; count of bases not matched to a gene: 8. CDR3 size: 17 residues. Germline CDR1 reads MNHEY; CDR2 reads SMNVEV (reference sequence). The rearrangement joins TRBV27 to TRBJ2-3; 13 bases match TRBD2. The TCR sequence derives from a man aged 45 to 65 in good health and CMV-seropositive. The sample was PBMCs. The CDR3 loop reads CASHRLAGGFSTDTQYF. DNA for the CDR3: TGTGCCAGCCATCGACTAGCGGGGGGCTTTAGCACAGATACGCAGTATTTT.